The next 2 T cell receptor beta chains were all read from a single sample in a study of tumor-infiltrating lymphocytes in primary liver carcinoma. From roughly 0.55 ug of total RNA, TCR beta-specific cDNA was reverse-transcribed using a constant-region primer. Researchers made the TCR beta libraries by running three nested multiplex PCR rounds with slightly modified ARM-PCR. TRBV1-TRBV30 forward primers paired with a C-beta reverse primer were used in the first two PCR rounds, which ran roughly 9 cycles each. TCRdb fed the multiplex PCR reads into MiXCR, producing one record per CDR3 protein. Among about 84,000 distinct CDR3 sequences listed, over 60% were seen once. Co-extraction yielded RNA and DNA from 20-30 mg of unsorted bulk tissue. The sequenced sample consisted of liver tumor tissue from sampling region 1. The subset was: tumor region T1, superior pole. These receptors were taken from a man aged 40-49 years with primary liver carcinoma and hepatitis B virus infection.

J is TRBJ1-1 and V is TRBV11-1; D call uncertain. V shed 5 bases and J shed 8 bases, with 15 bases lying between them. Germline V gene data show CDR1 as SGHAT and CDR2 as FQDESV (reference sequence). This CDR3 spans 13 amino acids. The CDR3 reads CASSPWTNSEAFF. The CDR3 DNA is TGTGCCAGCAGCCCCTGGACGAACAGCGAAGCTTTCTTT.

About this clonotype: The junction does not match germline at one end; this may be a read error. The rearrangement joins TRBV5-6 to TRBJ2-1, with TRBD1 as a possible D gene (6 bases). Germline V gives CDR1 SGHDT, CDR2 YYEEEE. This CDR3 is 16 amino acids long. The CDR3 is CASSLEGVSSYYEQFF. The DNA of the CDR3 is TGTGCCAGCAGCTTGGAGGGGGTAAGCTCCTACTATGAGCAGTTCTTC.